The entry below describes one TCR beta chain. No antigen is known for it. Sequencing used immunoSEQ multiplex PCR; TCRdb keeps in-frame clones, though not all of them. Among 150,000 to 180,000 clones listed, about 86% were seen once. The data were taken from a study of cytomegalovirus exposure and HLA in healthy donors. Study observations and caveats: Reports credit the classifier with highly specific, highly sensitive diagnosis of cytomegalovirus status. Subsequent analysis revealed that first-cohort TCR clusters tended to co-occur in the approximately 120 validation repertoires. Whilst most TCR sequences proved rare, a subset of public TCRs occurred across many donors.

Trimming took 4 bases from V and 2 from J; bases not matched to a gene: 6. This CDR3 contains 15 residues. Germline V gene sequence: CDR1 SQVTM, CDR2 ANQGSEA. The donors were members of the roughly 130-subject validation cohort (separate from the approximately 670-subject first cohort). The J gene is TRBJ2-1, the V gene TRBV29-1; 9 positions agree with TRBD2. The sequencing sample was made of PBMCs. The TCR originated in a man younger than 35 in good health and CMV-seropositive. The CDR3 loop is CSVAGLANTYNEQFF. The CDR3 nucleotides are TGCAGCGTTGCCGGACTAGCGAACACCTACAATGAGCAGTTCTTC.